This is a list of T cell receptor beta chains from one sample in a study of siplizumab effects on memory and regulatory T cells. Assay: immunoSEQ multiplex PCR; the TCRdb copy retains only in-frame clones and omits some. The data contain 100,000 or so clones, about 90% of them singletons. Material for sequencing was CD4+ T cells sorted from blood. These TCRs come from a human donor in good health. CDR3s include the opening cysteine and the closing phenylalanine or tryptophan. A D gene is named only where the DNA matches it firmly. Size tells how often a clone was seen (once, few, many) or the class of an expanded clone, and some rows leave it out.

cdr3_length j_call d_call v_call clone_size cdr3_aa cdr3_nt
14 TRBJ2-7 TRBD1 TRBV6-6 - CASGVPGTGSEQYF TGTGCCAGCGGAGTACCCGGGACAGGGTCCGAGCAGTACTTC
16 TRBJ2-4 TRBD1 TRBV7-3 - CASSSGTATERDIQYF TGTGCCAGCAGCTCGGGGACAGCCACAGAGAGGGACATTCAGTACTTC
15 TRBJ2-1 - TRBV5-1 - CASSLSFSSYNEQFF TGCGCCAGCAGCCTTAGCTTTAGCTCCTACAATGAGCAGTTCTTC
12 TRBJ2-1 TRBD2 TRBV6-5 once CASSSGGNEQFF TGTGCCAGCAGTTCGGGGGGCAATGAGCAGTTCTTC
13 TRBJ1-1 - TRBV7-8 - CASKRGLNTEAFF TGTGCCAGCAAAAGGGGCTTGAACACTGAAGCTTTCTTT
14 TRBJ2-3 TRBD1 TRBV5-1 - CASSLKQGADTQYF TGCGCCAGCAGCCTGAAACAGGGGGCAGATACGCAGTATTTT
13 TRBJ1-4 - TRBV28 - CAATRAGDEKLFF TGTGCCGCCACTAGGGCAGGGGATGAAAAACTGTTTTTT
15 TRBJ2-3 TRBD2 TRBV5-4 - CASSWGGTSTDTQYF TGTGCCAGCAGCTGGGGAGGGACCTCAACAGATACGCAGTATTTT
16 TRBJ1-3 - TRBV18 - CASSEYGRRSGNTIYF TGTGCCAGCTCAGAGTACGGGCGCCGCTCTGGAAACACCATATATTTT
20 TRBJ1-4 - TRBV21-1 - CASSKPEGTEGDLGNEKLFF TGTGCCAGCAGCAAACCCGAAGGGACAGAGGGCGATTTAGGTAATGAAAAACTGTTTTTT
17 TRBJ2-4 - TRBV7-2 - CASSLRGRSVGVDIQYF TGTGCCAGCAGCTTAAGGGGCAGGTCCGTCGGGGTGGACATTCAGTACTTC
16 TRBJ2-1 - TRBV27 once CASSQPGLGSYNEQFF TGTGCCAGCAGCCAACCAGGGCTTGGGTCCTACAATGAGCAGTTCTTC
16 TRBJ1-1 TRBD1 TRBV18 - CASSLLTGIVNTEAFF TGTGCCAGCTCACTCTTGACAGGGATTGTGAACACTGAAGCTTTCTTT
14 TRBJ2-4 - TRBV19 once CASSTRGLKNIQYF TGTGCCAGTAGTACCCGAGGACTGAAAAACATTCAGTACTTC
13 TRBJ2-7 - TRBV2 - CASNDAQGYEQYF TGTGCCAGCAACGACGCCCAAGGCTACGAGCAGTACTTC
15 TRBJ2-1 TRBD2 TRBV7-9 - CASSRGLAGVDEQFF TGTGCCAGCAGCCGGGGACTAGCGGGAGTTGATGAGCAGTTCTTC
16 TRBJ1-3 - TRBV28 - CASNPGGGLSGNTIYF TGTGCCAGCAACCCGGGGGGAGGGCTTTCTGGAAACACCATATATTTT
17 TRBJ2-2 - TRBV18 - CASSPPKTQGNTGELFF TGTGCCAGCTCACCACCGAAGACCCAGGGGAACACCGGGGAGCTGTTTTTT
17 TRBJ2-2 - TRBV12-5 - CASGLVLSSGVSGELFF TGTGCTAGTGGTTTGGTACTTTCCTCTGGGGTCAGCGGGGAGCTGTTTTTT
13 TRBJ2-2 - TRBV6-1 few CASTMNRDGELFF TGTGCCAGCACCATGAACAGGGACGGGGAGCTGTTTTTT
16 TRBJ2-7 TRBD1 TRBV28 - CASTPPWGQGSYEQYF TGTGCCAGCACCCCCCCTTGGGGACAGGGGTCTTACGAGCAGTACTTC
17 TRBJ1-6 - TRBV2 - CASTHGGTGSQISPLHF TGTGCCAGCACCCACGGGGGTACCGGATCTCAAATTTCACCCCTCCACTTT
15 TRBJ2-1 TRBD2 TRBV14 - CASSQQPFSAGGNFF TGTGCCAGCAGCCAACAACCGTTTAGTGCGGGAGGGAATTTCTTC
15 TRBJ2-7 - TRBV5-1 - CASSVPRENSYEQYF TGCGCCAGCAGCGTCCCAAGGGAAAACTCCTACGAGCAGTACTTC
19 TRBJ2-1 TRBD2 TRBV7-8 - CASSPQGLAGGGSYNEQFF TGTGCCAGCAGCCCCCAGGGACTAGCGGGAGGGGGGTCCTACAATGAGCAGTTCTTC
15 TRBJ2-7 - TRBV23-1 - CASRPVPGHTYEQYF TGCGCCAGCAGACCCGTGCCGGGACATACCTACGAGCAGTACTTC
14 TRBJ2-5 - TRBV19 - CASSSGTPQETQYF TGTGCCAGTAGCTCCGGGACACCCCAAGAGACCCAGTACTTC
13 TRBJ1-1 TRBD1 TRBV10-1 - CASSKGATTEAFF TGCGCCAGCAGTAAGGGGGCGACGACTGAAGCTTTCTTT
17 TRBJ2-2 TRBD2 TRBV7-3 - CASSLTGTRFNTGELFF TGTGCCAGCAGCTTAACTGGGACTAGATTTAACACCGGGGAGCTGTTTTTT
13 TRBJ1-1 - TRBV6-1 - CASSVSGLTEAFF TGTGCCAGCAGTGTGTCAGGGCTGACTGAAGCTTTCTTT
13 TRBJ1-1 - TRBV19 - CASSIMVNTEAFF TGTGCCAGTAGTATAATGGTGAACACTGAAGCTTTCTTT
16 TRBJ2-6 - TRBV5-6 - CASSSTGGSGANVLTF TGTGCCAGCAGCTCCACTGGGGGATCTGGGGCCAACGTCCTGACTTTC
14 TRBJ2-7 - TRBV30 - CAWSMGGNPYEQYF TGTGCCTGGAGTATGGGCGGGAACCCCTACGAGCAGTACTTC
15 TRBJ1-4 TRBD1 TRBV5-5 once CASTHMGQFNEKLFF TGTGCCAGCACCCATATGGGACAGTTTAATGAAAAACTGTTTTTT
13 TRBJ1-2 - TRBV6-1 - CASHQFNNYGYTF TGTGCCAGCCACCAGTTTAATAACTATGGCTACACCTTC
14 TRBJ1-4 - TRBV2 - CASSPLLGDEKLFF TGTGCCAGCAGTCCGTTGCTGGGGGATGAAAAACTGTTTTTT
14 TRBJ1-5 TRBD1 TRBV7-2 - CASAVGGAGQPQHF TGTGCCAGCGCCGTAGGGGGCGCGGGTCAGCCCCAGCATTTT
16 TRBJ2-1 TRBD1 TRBV10-3 - CAISGPRTGESNEQFF TGTGCCATCAGTGGACCCCGGACAGGGGAATCCAATGAGCAGTTCTTC
16 TRBJ2-3 TRBD2 TRBV25-1 - CASSEFTSGYTDTQYF TGTGCCAGCAGTGAATTTACTAGCGGATACACAGATACGCAGTATTTT
13 TRBJ1-1 - TRBV30 - CAWLRGGNTEAFF TGTGCCTGGTTACGGGGAGGGAACACTGAAGCTTTCTTT
18 TRBJ1-4 - TRBV7-2 - CASSLRQIKPRRDEKLFF TGTGCCAGCAGCTTAAGGCAGATAAAACCCAGGCGGGATGAAAAACTGTTTTTT
15 TRBJ2-7 TRBD2 TRBV6-6 - CASRAGLAGGNEQYF TGTGCCAGCAGGGCTGGACTAGCGGGAGGCAACGAGCAGTACTTC
16 TRBJ1-4 TRBD1 TRBV2 - CASSVYRGQTNEKLFF TGTGCCAGCAGCGTCTACAGGGGGCAGACTAATGAAAAACTGTTTTTT
14 TRBJ1-1 - TRBV6-4 - CAPQGTPVGTEAFF TGTGCCCCCCAAGGGACACCGGTGGGCACTGAAGCTTTCTTT
13 TRBJ2-5 - TRBV29-1 - CSVVGLPGETQYF TGCAGCGTTGTAGGGTTACCCGGGGAGACCCAGTACTTC
13 TRBJ1-5 - TRBV6-4 - CASSKRGGQPQHF TGTGCCAGCAGTAAAAGGGGAGGGCAGCCCCAGCATTTT
13 TRBJ2-1 - TRBV5-4 - CASSHEGLLEQFF TGTGCCAGCAGCCATGAGGGACTTCTTGAGCAGTTCTTC
13 TRBJ1-1 - TRBV7-2 - CASSSHRVNEAFF TGTGCCAGCAGCTCACACAGGGTGAATGAAGCTTTCTTT
15 TRBJ1-1 TRBD1 TRBV6-5 - CASSYWDRANTEAFF TGTGCCAGCAGTTACTGGGACAGGGCGAACACTGAAGCTTTCTTT
15 TRBJ1-2 - TRBV28 - CASNLRFGTNYGYTF TGTGCCAGCAACCTCCGGTTCGGAACTAACTATGGCTACACCTTC
13 TRBJ1-1 - TRBV10-1 - CASRTAMNTEAFF TGCGCCAGCCGGACGGCTATGAACACTGAAGCTTTCTTT
16 TRBJ1-2 - TRBV18 - CASSLTNDVANYGYTF TGTGCCAGCTCCCTAACCAACGATGTAGCTAACTATGGCTACACCTTC
16 TRBJ2-3 - TRBV6-6 - CASSYTGGGSTDTQYF TGTGCCAGCAGTTACACTGGAGGGGGGAGCACAGATACGCAGTATTTT
17 TRBJ1-3 TRBD1 TRBV7-2 - CASSLDGGDRAGNTIYF TGTGCCAGCAGCTTAGATGGGGGGGACAGGGCTGGAAACACCATATATTTT
16 TRBJ2-2 - TRBV6-6 few CASGGGGAGETGELFF TGTGCCAGCGGGGGAGGGGGCGCGGGTGAAACCGGGGAGCTGTTTTTT
13 TRBJ2-2 - TRBV18 - CASSPQNTGELFF TGTGCCAGCTCACCCCAGAACACCGGGGAGCTGTTTTTT
16 TRBJ2-2 TRBD1 TRBV7-2 once CASSLAPGGAPGELFF TGTGCCAGCAGCTTAGCGCCAGGGGGCGCCCCCGGGGAGCTGTTTTTT
13 TRBJ1-2 - TRBV5-1 - CASSFSRNYGYTF TGCGCCAGCAGCTTTAGTCGGAACTATGGCTACACCTTC
13 TRBJ2-7 - TRBV5-1 - CASSPEGLGEQYF TGCGCCAGCAGCCCTGAGGGCCTGGGTGAGCAGTACTTC